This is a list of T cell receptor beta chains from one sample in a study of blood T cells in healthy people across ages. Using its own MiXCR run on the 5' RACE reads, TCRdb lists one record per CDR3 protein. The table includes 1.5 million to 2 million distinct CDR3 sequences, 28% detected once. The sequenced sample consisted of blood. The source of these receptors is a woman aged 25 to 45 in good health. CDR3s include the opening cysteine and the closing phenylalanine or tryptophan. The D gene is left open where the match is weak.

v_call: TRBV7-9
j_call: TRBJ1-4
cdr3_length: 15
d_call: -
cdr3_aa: CASSPTGLGDEKLFF
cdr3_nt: TGTGCCAGCAGCCCAACAGGGCTAGGGGATGAAAAACTGTTTTTT

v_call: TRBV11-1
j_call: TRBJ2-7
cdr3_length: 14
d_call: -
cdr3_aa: CASGLGPQSYEQYF
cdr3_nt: TGTGCCAGCGGCTTAGGTCCGCAGTCCTACGAGCAGTACTTC

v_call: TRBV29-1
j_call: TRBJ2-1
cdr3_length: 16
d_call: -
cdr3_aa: CSVVKKGTLSYNEQFF
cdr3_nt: TGCAGCGTCGTTAAAAAGGGGACCCTTTCCTACAATGAGCAGTTCTTC

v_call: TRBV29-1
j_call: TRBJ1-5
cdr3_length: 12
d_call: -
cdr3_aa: CSVQWGNQPQHF
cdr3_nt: TGCAGCGTTCAGTGGGGCAATCAGCCCCAGCATTTT

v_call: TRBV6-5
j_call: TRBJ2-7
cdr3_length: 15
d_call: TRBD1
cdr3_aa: CASRPRGTGVPEQYF
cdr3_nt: TGTGCCAGCAGACCCCGTGGGACAGGGGTACCCGAGCAGTACTTC

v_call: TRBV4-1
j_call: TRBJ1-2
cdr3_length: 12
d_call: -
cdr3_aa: CASSQGTPGYTF
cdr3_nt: TGCGCCAGCAGCCAGGGGACCCCTGGCTACACCTTC

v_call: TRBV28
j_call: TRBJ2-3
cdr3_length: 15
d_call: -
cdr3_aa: CASSTAGRRTDTQYF
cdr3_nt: TGTGCCAGCAGCACCGCGGGGAGGCGCACAGATACGCAGTATTTT

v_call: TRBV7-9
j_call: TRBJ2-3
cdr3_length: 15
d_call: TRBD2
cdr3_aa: CASSARGESTDTQYF
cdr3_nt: TGTGCCAGCAGTGCGCGGGGGGAAAGCACAGATACGCAGTATTTT

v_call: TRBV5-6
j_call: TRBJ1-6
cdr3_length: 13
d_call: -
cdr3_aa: CASSLWGLSPLHF
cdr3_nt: TGTGCCAGCAGCTTGTGGGGTTTATCACCCCTCCACTTT

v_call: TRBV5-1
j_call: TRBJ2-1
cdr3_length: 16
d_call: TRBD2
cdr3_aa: CASSTASGRTNNEQFF
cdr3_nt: TGCGCCAGCAGCACCGCTAGCGGGAGGACCAACAATGAGCAGTTCTTC

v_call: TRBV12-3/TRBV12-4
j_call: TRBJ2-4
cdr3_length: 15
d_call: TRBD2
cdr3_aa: CASSETGGSSNIQYF
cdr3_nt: TGTGCCAGCAGTGAAACGGGAGGGTCGTCAAACATTCAGTACTTC

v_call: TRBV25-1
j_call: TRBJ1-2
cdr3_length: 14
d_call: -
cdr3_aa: CATRSTSSNYGYTF
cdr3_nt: TGTGCCACCAGGAGTACCTCTTCTAACTATGGCTACACCTTC